This T cell receptor beta chain was recovered during a study of cytomegalovirus exposure and HLA in healthy donors. Points from the study as a whole: By HLA locus, TCR association rates varied in a later analysis, with DRB1 showing the most and HLA-C the fewest. In an earlier analysis, productive rearrangement rates for most beta V segments clustered near 87% or 30%.

The PCR ran on 60 Vbeta and 13 Jbeta primers. Profiled with immunoSEQ multiplex PCR; TCRdb holds only in-frame clones, not every one. The sample has around 140,000 clones; more than 75% are singletons. Comments on this clone: Its antigen is unidentified.

Specimen: PBMCs. The receptor was derived from a woman between 45 and 65 years old in good health and CMV-seropositive.

Written as DNA, the CDR3 is TGTGCCAGCAGTTACCTCGGGGGGCGCGGTGACTATGGCTACACCTTC. As protein: CASSYLGGRGDYGYTF. V and J are TRBV6-5 and TRBJ1-2, with D tentatively TRBD1 (6 bases). V lost 2 bases to trimming and J lost 3 bases, with 16 bases between them. Per germline, CDR1 MNHEY and CDR2 SVGAGI. The CDR3 spans 16 residues.